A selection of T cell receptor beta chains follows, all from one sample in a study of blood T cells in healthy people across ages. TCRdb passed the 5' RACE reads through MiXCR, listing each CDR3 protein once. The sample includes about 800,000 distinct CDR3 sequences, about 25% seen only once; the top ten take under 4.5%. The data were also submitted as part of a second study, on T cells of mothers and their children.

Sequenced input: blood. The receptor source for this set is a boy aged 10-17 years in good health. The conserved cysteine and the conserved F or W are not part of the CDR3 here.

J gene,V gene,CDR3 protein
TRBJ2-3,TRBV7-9,ASSPGLESQY
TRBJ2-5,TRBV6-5,ASSSLGAVQETQY
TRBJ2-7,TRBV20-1,SASADRGRSSYEQY
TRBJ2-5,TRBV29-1,SVESQNQETQY
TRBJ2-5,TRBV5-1,ASSSTLGGSKETQY
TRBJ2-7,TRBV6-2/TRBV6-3,ASSYGGLTQY
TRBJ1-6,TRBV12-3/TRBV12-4,ASSLLGSYNSPLH
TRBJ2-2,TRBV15,ATSSTIAGGNTGELF
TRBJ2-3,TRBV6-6,ASSYGSTDTQY
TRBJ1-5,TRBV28,ASSFFPNSNQPQH
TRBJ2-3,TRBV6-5,ASSYSKLADTQY
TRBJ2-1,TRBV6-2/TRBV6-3,ASSTPGGGVTLSSYNEQF
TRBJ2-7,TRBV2,ASSEGKQY
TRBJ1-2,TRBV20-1,SARDPDRGIGYT
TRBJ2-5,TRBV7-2,ASSLVGGRAGGETQY
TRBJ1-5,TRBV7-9,ASSLAWVSNQPQH
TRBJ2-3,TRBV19,ASSIRAGNTDTQY
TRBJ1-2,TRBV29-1,SVSRDTNYGYT
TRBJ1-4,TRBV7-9,ASSLGLPNEKLF
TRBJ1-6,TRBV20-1,SAREVSNSPLH
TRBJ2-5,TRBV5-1,ASSLAGGGRGARETQY
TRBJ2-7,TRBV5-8,ASSLGWGTSGSYYEQY
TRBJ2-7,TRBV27,ASSLGPGIYEQY
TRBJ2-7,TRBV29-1,SVKGTVFYEQY
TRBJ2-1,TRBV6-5,ASSSSAGGGPYNEQF
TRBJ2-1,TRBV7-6,ASSPRDPMNEQF
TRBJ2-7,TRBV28,ASRSRTISYEQY
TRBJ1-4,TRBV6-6,ASSPPDNEKLF
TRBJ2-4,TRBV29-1,SVEDLKGAVAKNIQY
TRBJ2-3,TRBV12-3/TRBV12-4,ASSSPLVSPADTQY
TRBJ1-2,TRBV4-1,ASSRGQGDYGYT